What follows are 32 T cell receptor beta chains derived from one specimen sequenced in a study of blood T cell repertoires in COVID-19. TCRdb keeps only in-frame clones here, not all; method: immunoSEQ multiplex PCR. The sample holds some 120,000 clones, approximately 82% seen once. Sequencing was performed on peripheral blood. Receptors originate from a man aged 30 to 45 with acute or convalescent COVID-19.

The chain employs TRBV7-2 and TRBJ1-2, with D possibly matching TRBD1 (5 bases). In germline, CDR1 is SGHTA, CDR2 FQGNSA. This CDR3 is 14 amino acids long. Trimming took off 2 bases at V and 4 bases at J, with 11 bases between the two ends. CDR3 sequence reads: CASSLFQGGYGYTF. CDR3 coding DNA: TGTGCCAGCAGCTTATTTCAGGGCGGCTATGGCTACACCTTC.

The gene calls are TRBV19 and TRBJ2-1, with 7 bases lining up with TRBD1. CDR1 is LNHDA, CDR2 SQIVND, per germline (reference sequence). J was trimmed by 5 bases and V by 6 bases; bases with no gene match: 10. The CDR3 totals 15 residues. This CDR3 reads CASRPWGTANNEQFF. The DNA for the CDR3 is TGTGCCAGTAGGCCGTGGGGGACAGCTAACAATGAGCAGTTCTTC.

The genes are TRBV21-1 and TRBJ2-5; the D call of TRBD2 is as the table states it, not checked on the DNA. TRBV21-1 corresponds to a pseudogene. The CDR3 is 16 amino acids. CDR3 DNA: TGTGCCAGCAGCAAAGGGCTAGCGGGGGGGCAAGAGACCCAGTACTTC. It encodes CASSKGLAGGQETQYF.

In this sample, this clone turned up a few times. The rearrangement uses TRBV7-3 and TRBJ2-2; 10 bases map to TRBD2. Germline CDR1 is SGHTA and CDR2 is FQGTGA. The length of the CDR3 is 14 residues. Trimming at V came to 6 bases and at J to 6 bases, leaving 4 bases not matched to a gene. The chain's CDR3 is CASSPSGGSGELFF. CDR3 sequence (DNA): TGTGCCAGCAGTCCTAGCGGGGGCTCCGGGGAGCTGTTTTTT.

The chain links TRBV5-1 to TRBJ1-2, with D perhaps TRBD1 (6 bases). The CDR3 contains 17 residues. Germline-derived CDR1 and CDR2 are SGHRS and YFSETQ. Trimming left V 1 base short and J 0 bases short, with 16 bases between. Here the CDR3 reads CASSLTFIKGANYGYTF. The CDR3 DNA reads TGCGCCAGCAGCTTGACATTTATAAAGGGGGCTAACTATGGCTACACCTTC.

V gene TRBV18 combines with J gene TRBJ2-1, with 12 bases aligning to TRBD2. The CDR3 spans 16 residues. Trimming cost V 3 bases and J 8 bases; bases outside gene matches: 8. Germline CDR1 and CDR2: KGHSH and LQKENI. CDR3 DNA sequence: TGTGCCAGCTCACCCCCCGGGCTAGCGGGAGGGTATGAGCAGTTCTTC. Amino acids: CASSPPGLAGGYEQFF.

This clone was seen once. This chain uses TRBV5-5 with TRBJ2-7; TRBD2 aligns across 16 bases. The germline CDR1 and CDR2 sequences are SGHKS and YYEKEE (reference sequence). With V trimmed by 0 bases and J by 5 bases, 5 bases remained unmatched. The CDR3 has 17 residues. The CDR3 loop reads CASSLGGTSGRANEQYV. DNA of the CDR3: TGTGCCAGCAGCTTGGGTGGGACTAGCGGGAGGGCCAACGAGCAGTACGTC.

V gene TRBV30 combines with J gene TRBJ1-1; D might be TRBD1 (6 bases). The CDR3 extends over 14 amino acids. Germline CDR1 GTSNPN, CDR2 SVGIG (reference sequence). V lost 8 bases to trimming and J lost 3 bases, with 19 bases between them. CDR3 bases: TGTGCCACCGACAGGTTGGGGTTTGACACTGAAGCTTTCTTT. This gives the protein CATDRLGFDTEAFF.

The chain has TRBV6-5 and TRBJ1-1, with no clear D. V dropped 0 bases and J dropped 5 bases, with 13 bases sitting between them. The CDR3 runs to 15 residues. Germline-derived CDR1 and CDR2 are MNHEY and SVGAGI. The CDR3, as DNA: TGTGCCAGCAGTTACTCGGCGGCCAGTGGAACTGAAGCTTTCTTT. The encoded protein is CASSYSAASGTEAFF.

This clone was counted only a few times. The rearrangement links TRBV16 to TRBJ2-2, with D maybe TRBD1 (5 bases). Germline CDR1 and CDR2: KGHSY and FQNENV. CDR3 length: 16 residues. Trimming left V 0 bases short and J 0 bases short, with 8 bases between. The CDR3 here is CASSQSGVTNTGELFF. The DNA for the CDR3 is TGTGCCAGCAGCCAATCAGGGGTTACGAACACCGGGGAGCTGTTTTTT.

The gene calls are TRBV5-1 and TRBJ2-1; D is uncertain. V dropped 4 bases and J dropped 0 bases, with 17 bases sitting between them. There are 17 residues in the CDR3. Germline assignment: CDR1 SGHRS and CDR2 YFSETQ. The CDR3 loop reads CASSPAPSPSSYNEQFF. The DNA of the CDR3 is TGCGCCAGCAGCCCGGCCCCCAGCCCTAGCTCCTACAATGAGCAGTTCTTC.

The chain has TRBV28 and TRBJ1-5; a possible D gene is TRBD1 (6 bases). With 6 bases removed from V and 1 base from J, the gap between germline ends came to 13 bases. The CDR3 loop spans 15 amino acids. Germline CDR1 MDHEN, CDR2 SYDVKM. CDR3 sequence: CASSAPGASNQPQHF. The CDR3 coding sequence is TGTGCCAGCAGCGCCCCAGGGGCAAGCAATCAGCCCCAGCATTTT.

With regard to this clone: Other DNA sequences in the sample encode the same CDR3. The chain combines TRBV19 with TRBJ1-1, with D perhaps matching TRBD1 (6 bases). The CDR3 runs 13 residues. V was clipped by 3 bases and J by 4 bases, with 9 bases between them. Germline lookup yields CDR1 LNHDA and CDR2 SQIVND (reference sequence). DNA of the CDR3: TGTGCCAGTAGTATCCAGGGGAGCACTGAAGCTTTCTTT. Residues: CASSIQGSTEAFF.

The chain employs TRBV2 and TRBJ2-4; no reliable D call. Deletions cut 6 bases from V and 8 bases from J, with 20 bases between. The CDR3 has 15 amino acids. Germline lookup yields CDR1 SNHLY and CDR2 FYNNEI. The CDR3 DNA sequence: TGTGCCAGCAGGAAACCGGGTCTGCAAGTGGACATTCAGTACTTC. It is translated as CASRKPGLQVDIQYF.

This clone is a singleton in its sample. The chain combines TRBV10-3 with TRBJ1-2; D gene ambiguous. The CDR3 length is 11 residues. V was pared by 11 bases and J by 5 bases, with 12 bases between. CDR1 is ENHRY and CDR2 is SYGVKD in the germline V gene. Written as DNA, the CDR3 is TGTGCCGTAGGCTCCGGGTATGGCTACACCTTC. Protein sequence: CAVGSGYGYTF.

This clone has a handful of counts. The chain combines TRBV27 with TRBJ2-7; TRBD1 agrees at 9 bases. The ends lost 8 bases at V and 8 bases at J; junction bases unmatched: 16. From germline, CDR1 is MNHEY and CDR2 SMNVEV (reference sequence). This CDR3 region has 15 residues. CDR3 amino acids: CASARLGTGFDKQYV. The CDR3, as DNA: TGTGCCAGCGCTCGCCTAGGGACAGGGTTCGACAAGCAGTACGTC.

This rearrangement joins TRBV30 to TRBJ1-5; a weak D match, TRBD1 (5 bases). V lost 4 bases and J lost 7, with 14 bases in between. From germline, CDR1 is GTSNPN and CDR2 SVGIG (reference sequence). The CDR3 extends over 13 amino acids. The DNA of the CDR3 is TGTGCCTGGACCGCGGGAAGGGGACAGCCCCAGCATTTT. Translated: CAWTAGRGQPQHF.

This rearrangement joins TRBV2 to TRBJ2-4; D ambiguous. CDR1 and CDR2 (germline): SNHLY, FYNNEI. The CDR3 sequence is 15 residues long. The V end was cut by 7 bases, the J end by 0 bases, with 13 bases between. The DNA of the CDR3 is TGTGCCAGCACCGCCGGGTCTTTAGCCAAAAACATTCAGTACTTC. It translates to CASTAGSLAKNIQYF.

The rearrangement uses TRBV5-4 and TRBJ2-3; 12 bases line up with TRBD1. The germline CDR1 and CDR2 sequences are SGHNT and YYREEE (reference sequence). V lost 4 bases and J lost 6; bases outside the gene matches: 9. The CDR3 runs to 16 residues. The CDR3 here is CASSSIPGQGADTQYF. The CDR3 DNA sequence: TGTGCCAGCAGCAGCATCCCGGGACAGGGGGCGGATACGCAGTATTTT. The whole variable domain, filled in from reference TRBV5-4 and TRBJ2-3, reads ETGVTQSPTHLIKTRGQQVTLRCSSQSGHNTVSWYQQALGQGPQFIFQYYREEENGRGNFPPRFSGLQFPNYSSELNVNALELDDSALYLCASSSIPGQGADTQYFGPGTRLTVL.

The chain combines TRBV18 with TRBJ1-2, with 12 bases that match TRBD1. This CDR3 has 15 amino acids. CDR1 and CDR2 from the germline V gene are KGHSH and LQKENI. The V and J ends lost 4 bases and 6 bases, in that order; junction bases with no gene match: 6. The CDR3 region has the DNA TGTGCCAGCTCACTTTCCGGGACAGGGGGCCATGGCTACACCTTC. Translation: CASSLSGTGGHGYTF.

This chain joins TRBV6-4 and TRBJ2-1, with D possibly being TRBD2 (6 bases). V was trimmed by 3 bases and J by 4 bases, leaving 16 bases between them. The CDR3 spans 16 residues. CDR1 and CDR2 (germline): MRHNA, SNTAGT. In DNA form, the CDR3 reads TGTGCCAGCAGTGAAGGGACGGGGGACGCGTACAATGAGCAGTTCTTC. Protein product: CASSEGTGDAYNEQFF.

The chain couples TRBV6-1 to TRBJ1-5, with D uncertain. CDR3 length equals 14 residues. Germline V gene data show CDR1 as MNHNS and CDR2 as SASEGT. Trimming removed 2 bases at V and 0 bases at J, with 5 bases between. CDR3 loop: CASSERYSNQPQHF. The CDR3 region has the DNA TGTGCCAGCAGTGAACGGTATAGCAATCAGCCCCAGCATTTT.

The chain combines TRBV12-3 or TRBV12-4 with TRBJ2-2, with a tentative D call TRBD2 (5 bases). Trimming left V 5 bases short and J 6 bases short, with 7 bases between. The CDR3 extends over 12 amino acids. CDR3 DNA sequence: TGTGCCAGCAGTCGGACTGCCGGGGAGCTGTTTTTT. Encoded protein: CASSRTAGELFF.

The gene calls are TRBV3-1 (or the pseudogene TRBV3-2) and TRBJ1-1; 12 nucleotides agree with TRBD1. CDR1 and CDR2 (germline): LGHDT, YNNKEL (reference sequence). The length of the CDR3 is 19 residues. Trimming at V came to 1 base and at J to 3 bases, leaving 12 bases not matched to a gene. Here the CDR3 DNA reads TGTGCCAGCAGCCAAGTTGGGGACAGGGGGCGCCGGGGCCACACTGAAGCTTTCTTT. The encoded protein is CASSQVGDRGRRGHTEAFF.

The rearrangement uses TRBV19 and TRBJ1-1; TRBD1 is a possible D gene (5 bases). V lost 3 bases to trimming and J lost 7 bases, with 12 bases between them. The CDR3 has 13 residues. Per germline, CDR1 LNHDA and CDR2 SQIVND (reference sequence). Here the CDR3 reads CASSMVGLGEAFF. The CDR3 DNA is TGTGCCAGTAGTATGGTGGGGCTCGGTGAAGCTTTCTTT. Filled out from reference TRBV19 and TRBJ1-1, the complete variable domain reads DGGITQSPKYLFRKEGQNVTLSCEQNLNHDAMYWYRQDPGQGLRLIYYSQIVNDFQKGDIAEGYSVSREKKESFPLTVTSAQKNPTAFYLCASSMVGLGEAFFGQGTRLTVV.

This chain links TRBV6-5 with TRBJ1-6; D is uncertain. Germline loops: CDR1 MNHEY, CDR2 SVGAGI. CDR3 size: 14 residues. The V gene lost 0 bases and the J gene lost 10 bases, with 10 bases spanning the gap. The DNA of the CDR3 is TGTGCCAGCAGTTACTCGAGGCTAAGGTCACCCCTCCACTTT. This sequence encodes CASSYSRLRSPLHF.

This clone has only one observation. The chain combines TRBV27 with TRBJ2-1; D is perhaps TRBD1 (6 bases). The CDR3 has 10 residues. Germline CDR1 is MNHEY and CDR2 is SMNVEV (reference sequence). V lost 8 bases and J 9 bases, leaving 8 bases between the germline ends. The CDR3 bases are TGTGCCAGCGGGGGCAGTGAGCAGTTCTTC. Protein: CASGGSEQFF.

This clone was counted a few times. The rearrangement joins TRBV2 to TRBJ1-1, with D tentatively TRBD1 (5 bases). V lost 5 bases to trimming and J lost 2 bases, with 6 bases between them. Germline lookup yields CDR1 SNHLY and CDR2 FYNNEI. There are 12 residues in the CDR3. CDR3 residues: CASSTGNTEAFF. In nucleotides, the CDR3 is TGTGCCAGCAGTACAGGAAACACTGAAGCTTTCTTT.

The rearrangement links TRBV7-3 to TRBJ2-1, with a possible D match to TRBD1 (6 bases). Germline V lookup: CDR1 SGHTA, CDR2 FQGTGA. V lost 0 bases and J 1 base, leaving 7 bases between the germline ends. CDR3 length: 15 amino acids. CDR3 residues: CASSLTGQSYNEQFF. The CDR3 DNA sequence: TGTGCCAGCAGCTTAACGGGACAATCCTACAATGAGCAGTTCTTC.

CDR3 amino acids: CASSRTALTYGYTF. The CDR3 DNA is TGTGCCAGCAGTCGGACAGCCCTTACTTATGGCTACACCTTC. The chain combines TRBV6-5 with TRBJ1-2; D possibly corresponds to TRBD1 (6 bases). Trimming removed 5 bases from V and 5 bases from J, with 15 bases in between. Germline CDR1 and CDR2: MNHEY and SVGAGI. The CDR3 runs to 14 residues.

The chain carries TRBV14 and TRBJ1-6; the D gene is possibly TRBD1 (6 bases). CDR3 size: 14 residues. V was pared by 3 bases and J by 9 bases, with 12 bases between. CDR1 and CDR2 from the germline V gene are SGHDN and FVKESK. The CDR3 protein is CASSHSDRSSPLHF. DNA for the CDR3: TGTGCCAGCAGCCACAGCGACAGGAGTTCACCCCTCCACTTT.

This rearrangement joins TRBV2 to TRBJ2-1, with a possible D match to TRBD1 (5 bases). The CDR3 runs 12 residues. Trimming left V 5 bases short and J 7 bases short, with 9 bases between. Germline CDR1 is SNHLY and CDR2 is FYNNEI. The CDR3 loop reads CASSWTPNEQFF. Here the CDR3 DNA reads TGTGCCAGCAGTTGGACACCTAATGAGCAGTTCTTC.